This entry describes one TCR beta chain. What it binds is not known. This entry is derived from a study of blood T cells in healthy people across ages. Overall study results and limits: No one knew whether donors had CMV, which possibly confounded expanded clonotype changes. Older individuals had lower TCR beta diversity per million T cells (the decline was roughly linear). Higher naive T cell percentage went strongly together with higher TCR beta diversity.

The germline V gene has CDR1 SGHTA and CDR2 FQGNSA. V was pared by 1 base and J by 9 bases, with 10 bases of the junction left unmatched. CDR3 size: 17 residues. Using a J-beta primer mix together with a sample-barcoded 5' primer, a second PCR was run for roughly 7 to 12 cycles. Each cDNA molecule was tagged by a template-switch adaptor with 12 random nucleotides. TCRdb processed the 5' RACE reads anew with MiXCR; each CDR3 protein has one entry. Of around 1.7 million distinct CDR3 sequences listed, approximately 28% were seen once; the top ten hold 7.7%. V usage is TRBV7-2 and J usage is TRBJ2-1, with 12 bases lining up with TRBD2. This TCR was recovered from a woman in her twenties or thirties in good health. The sequencing input was blood. CDR3 DNA: TGTGCCAGCAGCTTAGGGACTAGCGGGGCCTCCGGGGGTGAGCAGTTCTTC. Amino acids: CASSLGTSGASGGEQFF.